This is a list of T cell receptor beta chains from one sample in a study of cytomegalovirus exposure and HLA in healthy donors. Here immunoSEQ multiplex PCR was the method, and the copy in TCRdb shows in-frame clones only, minus some. The sample holds over 100,000 clones; about 80% are singletons and the top ten take 7.7%. Sequencing was performed on PBMCs. These receptors came from a woman aged 45-60 years in good health and CMV-seropositive. CDR3s include the opening cysteine and the closing phenylalanine or tryptophan. Each record gives: J gene, D gene, V gene, clone size, CDR3 DNA, CDR3 protein. D genes are given only for firm matches. Size is stated for part of the rows, as once, few or many counts, or as a class when the clone is expanded.

TRBJ2-1 NA TRBV9 NA TGTGCCAGCAGTTTCTCTCCAGTCAATGAGCAGTTCTTC CASSFSPVNEQFF
TRBJ2-1 NA TRBV5-6 NA TGTGCCAGCAGCTTGTGGGGTAGCGATGAGCAGTTCTTC CASSLWGSDEQFF
TRBJ2-6 TRBD1 TRBV4-3 few TGCGCCAGCAGCCAAGATTGGACAGGCATTGGAGGGGCCAACGTCCTGACTTTC CASSQDWTGIGGANVLTF
TRBJ1-6 NA TRBV4-1 NA TGCGCCAGCAAAATGGGTGACTATTCACCCCTCCACTTT CASKMGDYSPLHF
TRBJ2-1 TRBD2 TRBV9 NA TGTGCCAGCAGCGTGGCTAGCGGGGGGAGCACCTACAATGAGCAGTTCTTC CASSVASGGSTYNEQFF
TRBJ2-7 NA TRBV18 NA TGTGCCAGCTCACCACTAAGGGGGGAGCAGTACTTC CASSPLRGEQYF
TRBJ1-2 NA TRBV27 few TGTGCCAGCAGTCTAGGGGGTACGAACTATGGCTACACCTTC CASSLGGTNYGYTF
TRBJ1-4 TRBD1 TRBV19 few TGTGCCAGTAGTGATCCGGGACAGGGGGCCGTTGAAAAACTGTTTTTT CASSDPGQGAVEKLFF
TRBJ2-7 NA TRBV21-1 NA TGTGCCAGCAGCCCCTTGCGGCGGGGGCCCTACGAGCAGTACTTC CASSPLRRGPYEQYF
TRBJ1-6 NA TRBV14 few TGTGCCAGCAGCCAAGTAGAGGGAAGATCCCTCCACTTT CASSQVEGRSLHF
TRBJ1-5 NA TRBV6-1 few TGTGCCAGCGGGGCGCAGCCCCAGCATTTT CASGAQPQHF
TRBJ2-3 TRBD2 TRBV7-2 few TGTGCCAGCAGCCCGTGGACTAGCGGGACAGATACGCAGTATTTT CASSPWTSGTDTQYF
TRBJ2-5 NA TRBV5-1 few TGCGCCAGCAGCTTCACCCCAGGGGAGACCCAGTACTTC CASSFTPGETQYF
TRBJ2-7 TRBD2 TRBV5-6 NA TGTGCCAGCAGCGCCGGGACTAGCGGGTTCTCCTACGAGCAGTACTTC CASSAGTSGFSYEQYF
TRBJ1-6 NA TRBV9 NA TGTGCCAGCAGCCCAGGGGCATCAGTGAGGTCACCCCTCCACTTT CASSPGASVRSPLHF
TRBJ2-2 NA TRBV2 few TGTGCCAGCAGTATAACAGAAAACACCGGGGAGCTGTTTTTT CASSITENTGELFF
TRBJ2-7 NA TRBV9 NA TGTGCCAGCAGCGTAGGAATAGGAGGGCTGGTTCCCTACGAGCAGTACTTC CASSVGIGGLVPYEQYF
TRBJ2-7 TRBD2 TRBV6-5 NA TGTGCCAGCAGTTACTCGTTTAGCGGGCCATACGAGCAGTACTTC CASSYSFSGPYEQYF
TRBJ1-5 NA TRBV7-9 NA TGTGCCAGCAGCTCCTCCGCAGGCCAGCCCCAGCATTTT CASSSSAGQPQHF
TRBJ1-2 NA TRBV7-8 NA TGTGCCAGCAGCCGTGGGGGGGTGCGTGGCTACACCTTC CASSRGGVRGYTF
TRBJ1-1 NA TRBV4-1 NA TGCGCCAGCAGCCAAGTTTTCCCGGACACTGGACCTGAAGCTTTCTTT CASSQVFPDTGPEAFF
TRBJ1-6 TRBD1 TRBV9 NA TGTGCCAGCAGCGTAGGAGGACAGGGAAATTCACCCCTCCACTTT CASSVGGQGNSPLHF
TRBJ2-7 TRBD1 TRBV19 NA TGTGCCAGTAGTCTGGACAGGGTCGAGCAGTACTTC CASSLDRVEQYF
TRBJ1-1 NA TRBV6-6 once TGTGCCAGCAGTTACCTATCGTGGGGGGGGAACACTGAAGCTTTCTTT CASSYLSWGGNTEAFF
TRBJ2-1 TRBD2 TRBV6-4 NA TGTGCCAGCAGTGGAAAGGGACTAGCGGGAGGAGGGGAGCAGTTCTTC CASSGKGLAGGGEQFF
TRBJ2-7 TRBD2 TRBV5-4 NA TGTGCCAGCAGCCCGGGACTAGCGCCCTACGAGCAGTACTTC CASSPGLAPYEQYF
TRBJ1-2 NA TRBV6-6 few TGTGCCAGCACTCCCCCGGTGCGCGGAGACTATGGCTACACCTTC CASTPPVRGDYGYTF
TRBJ2-3 NA TRBV7-9 NA TGTGCCAGCAGCTTCATCAGGGGATTGAGCACAGATACGCAGTATTTT CASSFIRGLSTDTQYF
TRBJ2-7 TRBD1 TRBV18 NA TGTGCCAGCTCACCAACAGGGGGCCCAGAGTACGAGCAGTACTTC CASSPTGGPEYEQYF
TRBJ2-3 NA TRBV15 NA TGTGCCACCAGCACCGGACAAGTAACAGATACGCAGTATTTT CATSTGQVTDTQYF
TRBJ2-3 NA TRBV19 NA TGTGCCACCACGATCACTTCTAGCACAGATACGCAGTATTTT CATTITSSTDTQYF
TRBJ2-3 TRBD1 TRBV19 NA TGTGCCAGTAGCGCTAGGGACAGGACGAGGGATACGCAGTATTTT CASSARDRTRDTQYF
TRBJ2-4 NA TRBV6-1 NA TGTGCCAGCAGTCCGGGCCTTCTAGGGGACATTCAGTACTTC CASSPGLLGDIQYF
TRBJ2-7 NA TRBV18 once TGTGCCAGCTCACCATTAAGCACAGGGTCTACCGAGCAGTACTTC CASSPLSTGSTEQYF
TRBJ2-7 TRBD2 TRBV27 NA TGTGCCAGCAGTTCCGCTCCTAGCGGGGGATCCTACGAGCAGTACTTC CASSSAPSGGSYEQYF
TRBJ1-1 TRBD1 TRBV19 NA TGTGCCAGTAGTACCAGACAGGGCGTAAGGACTGAAGCTTTCTTT CASSTRQGVRTEAFF
TRBJ2-5 NA TRBV6-6 NA TGTGCCAGCACGATCGTAGGTGGGCCCGCAGGGACCCAGTACTTC CASTIVGGPAGTQYF
TRBJ2-2 NA TRBV11-2 NA TGTGCCAGCAGCGAGGAGACCTACGGCACCGGGGAGCTGTTTTTT CASSEETYGTGELFF
TRBJ1-1 NA TRBV4-1 few TGCGCCAGCAGCCAACTCCCGGGACTGGGGACTGAAGCTTTCTTT CASSQLPGLGTEAFF
TRBJ2-3 TRBD2 TRBV2 NA TGTGCCAGCAGTCACCTGACTAGCGGGAGTCCAGATACGCAGTATTTT CASSHLTSGSPDTQYF
TRBJ2-7 TRBD1 TRBV23-1 few TGCGCCAGCAGTCTAGGGGGACAGTGCTACGAGCAGTACTTC CASSLGGQCYEQYF
TRBJ1-1 NA TRBV7-2 NA TGTGCCAGTATGGTGGGGACTCACACTGAAGCTTTCTTT CASMVGTHTEAFF
TRBJ1-5 NA TRBV19 NA TGTGCCAGTACCACGAAAGAGGCCTACAATCAGCCCCAGCATTTT CASTTKEAYNQPQHF
TRBJ2-3 NA TRBV9 NA TGTGCCAGCAGCGTAGAAGGTCTGGGGGACTCTAGCACAGATACGCAGTATTTT CASSVEGLGDSSTDTQYF
TRBJ2-7 NA TRBV7-9 few TGTTCCAGCAGCTACAGCGTAGGGGACGAGCAGTACTTC CSSSYSVGDEQYF
TRBJ2-3 TRBD2 TRBV5-1 NA TGCGCCAGCAGCCTGGGACTAGCGGGCACAGATACGCAGTATTTT CASSLGLAGTDTQYF
TRBJ1-2 TRBD1 TRBV9 once TGTGCCAGCAGCGTAGCTGGGAGACAGGGGGCAGGTGGCTACACCTTC CASSVAGRQGAGGYTF
TRBJ2-7 NA TRBV6-5 once TGTGCCAGCAGTTTTACAGGGACCCACCACGAGCAGTACTTC CASSFTGTHHEQYF
TRBJ2-5 NA TRBV19 NA TGTGCCAGTAGCCGAAACCTTGGCAGCCAAGAGACCCAGTACTTC CASSRNLGSQETQYF
TRBJ2-7 TRBD2 TRBV5-4 few TGTGCCAGCAGCTTAAGGTTAGCGGGATCCTACGAGCAGTACTTC CASSLRLAGSYEQYF
TRBJ1-1 NA TRBV4-1 NA TGCGCCAGCAGCCAAAGGGGGGGCCTTGAAGCTTTCTTT CASSQRGGLEAFF